These T cell receptor beta chains were read from a single sample in a study of vaccination and CD4 T cells after COVID-19. TCRdb passed the PCR reads through MiXCR, listing each CDR3 protein once. The sample includes under 20,000 distinct CDR3 sequences, about 56% seen only once; the top ten take approximately 19%. What these receptors recognize is not known. Here the sequenced sample was CD4+ T cells from blood, cultured in vitro, taken before SARS-CoV-2 vaccination. The receptor source for this set is a human donor who had recovered from COVID-19. CDR3s include the opening cysteine and the closing phenylalanine or tryptophan. The D gene is left open where the match is weak. Where a row states a size, it is once, few, many or the class of an expanded clone; other rows omit it.

>TRBJ2-1|-|TRBV20-1|TRBD2
TGCAGTGCTAGAGTCAGGACTAGCTGGGGCTACAATGAGCAGTTCTTC
CSARVRTSWGYNEQFF
>TRBJ2-7|-|TRBV19|TRBD1
TGTGCCAGTAGTATCTCAACAGGGGACTACGAGCAGTACTTC
CASSISTGDYEQYF
>TRBJ1-5|few|TRBV2|-
TGTGCCAGCAGTGATCCCCGGTCAGGGGTCGAGCCCCAGCATTTT
CASSDPRSGVEPQHF
>TRBJ1-3|once|TRBV9|TRBD1
TGTGCCAGCAGCGAGACAGGGTCTGGAAACACCATATATTTT
CASSETGSGNTIYF
>TRBJ2-7|-|TRBV21-1|-
TGTGCCAGCAGCAATTATACCGGGACGAATTGCTACGAGCAGTACTTC
CASSNYTGTNCYEQYF
>TRBJ2-5|-|TRBV20-1|-
TGCAGTGCTAGGGCGCCGTCTAGTTTTAAAAAGACCCAGTACTTC
CSARAPSSFKKTQYF
>TRBJ1-2|-|TRBV20-1|TRBD1
TGCAGTGCTAGAGAACAGGGGATGGGCTATGGCTACACCTTC
CSAREQGMGYGYTF
>TRBJ2-7|-|TRBV14|-
TGTGCCAGCAGCCTCCGACCGGGACCAGGCTACGAGCAGTACTTC
CASSLRPGPGYEQYF
>TRBJ1-6|-|TRBV28|TRBD1
TGTGCCAGCAGTTTAGCAGGGGGCGGTTCACCCCTCCACTTT
CASSLAGGGSPLHF
>TRBJ2-1|-|TRBV7-2|-
TGTGCCAGCAGCTTAGCACAGAGCTCCTACAATGAGCAGTTCTTC
CASSLAQSSYNEQFF
>TRBJ2-5|few|TRBV20-1|TRBD2
TGCAGTGCTAGAGTAGGGACTAGCGGCGAGACCCAGTACTTC
CSARVGTSGETQYF
>TRBJ2-7|-|TRBV7-6|-
TGTGCCAGCAGCTTAGGAGCCAACCGGGATCGAGACGAGCAGTACTTC
CASSLGANRDRDEQYF
>TRBJ2-2|-|TRBV12-3/TRBV12-4|TRBD2
TGTGCCAGCAGCCCAACTCTAGCGGGGGCGAACACCGGGGAGCTGTTTTTT
CASSPTLAGANTGELFF
>TRBJ2-5|-|TRBV20-1|-
TGCAGTGCCAACCCAGCCCACTCAATCCAAGAGACCCAGTACTTC
CSANPAHSIQETQYF
>TRBJ2-2|-|TRBV5-4|-
TGTGCCAGCAGCTGGATGGGCAACGACGGGGAGCTGTTTTTT
CASSWMGNDGELFF
>TRBJ2-7|few|TRBV7-9|-
TGTGCCAGCAGCTCCGGCGGGGCAGACTACGAGCAGTACTTC
CASSSGGADYEQYF
>TRBJ1-1|few|TRBV19|-
TGTGCCAGTAGCCTTTACGGGAACACTGAAGCTTTCTTT
CASSLYGNTEAFF
>TRBJ1-1|-|TRBV6-5|TRBD1
TGTGCTAGCAGTTACACGACAGGGACTTTCGGAGCTTTCTTT
CASSYTTGTFGAFF
>TRBJ2-3|-|TRBV6-2/TRBV6-3|TRBD1
TGTGCCAGCAGTTCCCCACCGGACAGGGGGATTGACACGCAGTATTTT
CASSSPPDRGIDTQYF
>TRBJ2-1|-|TRBV7-8|-
TGTGCCAGCAGCTGGCCGCGAGGGCCCAATGAGCAGTTCTTC
CASSWPRGPNEQFF
>TRBJ2-7|-|TRBV2|TRBD2
TGTGCCAGCAGTGACGACCCGGGAGGGAGCTCCTACGAGCAGTACTTC
CASSDDPGGSSYEQYF
>TRBJ1-5|few|TRBV2|-
TGTGCCAGCAGAGAAAAGGGGTCGCAGGGCAATCAGCCCCAGCATTTT
CASREKGSQGNQPQHF
>TRBJ2-5|-|TRBV19|TRBD2
TGTGCCAGTAGTATGATGGGCGGGGGCCAAGAGACCCAGTACTTC
CASSMMGGGQETQYF
>TRBJ1-1|-|TRBV7-9|-
TGTGCCAGCAGCTGGTCCCGGGACACGAACACTGAAGCTTTCTTT
CASSWSRDTNTEAFF
>TRBJ2-2|-|TRBV2|-
TGTGCCAGCAGTGAAAGAGATACTCAAGTCGGGGAGCTGTTTTTT
CASSERDTQVGELFF
>TRBJ2-3|-|TRBV9|-
TGTGCCAGCAGCGGGGGCGGGATAAGGACAGATACGCAGTATTTT
CASSGGGIRTDTQYF
>TRBJ2-3|few|TRBV7-8|-
TGTGCCAGCTGTACTTGGGATACGCAGTATTTT
CASCTWDTQYF